The rows below give T cell receptor beta chains drawn from one sample of a study of cytomegalovirus exposure and HLA in healthy donors. The protocol was immunoSEQ multiplex PCR, while the TCRdb copy is restricted to in-frame clones and leaves out a portion. Of around 180,000 clones listed, around 77% are singletons. The sample consisted of PBMCs. The receptor set was obtained from a man aged 55 to 70 in good health and CMV-seronegative. CDR3s include the opening cysteine and the closing phenylalanine or tryptophan. The D gene is left open where the match is weak. For some rows the clone size is stated as once, few or many, or as a class when expanded; others skip it.

>11|TRBV2|TRBJ2-1|.|.
TGTGCCAGCAGGGGGGCCAATGAGCAGTTCTTC
CASRGANEQFF
>14|TRBV27|TRBJ1-5|.|.
TGTGCCAGCAGCAGGGGACTATTGGATCAGCCCCAGCATTTT
CASSRGLLDQPQHF
>14|TRBV29-1|TRBJ1-2|TRBD1|.
TGCAGCGTTGTATCACGGGACAGGACCTATGGCTACACCTTC
CSVVSRDRTYGYTF
>13|TRBV30|TRBJ1-5|.|.
TGTGCCTGGAGTTTCCAGGGCAATCAGCCCCAGCATTTT
CAWSFQGNQPQHF
>16|TRBV4-2|TRBJ2-1|.|.
TGTGCCAGCAGCCAAGAGGGGGGTAGCTCCTACAATGAGCAGTTCTTC
CASSQEGGSSYNEQFF
>15|TRBV6-1|TRBJ1-5|.|once
TGTGCCAGCATGGAGGGGGGGAGGGCAAATCAGCCCCAGCATTTT
CASMEGGRANQPQHF
>16|TRBV21-1|TRBJ2-2|.|.
TGTGCCAGCAGCAATGTAGCAACAACGAACACCGGGGAGCTGTTTTTT
CASSNVATTNTGELFF
>17|TRBV19|TRBJ1-5|TRBD1|.
TGTGCCAGTAGCCCGAGGACAGGGGGCGTCGGCAATCAGCCCCAGCATTTT
CASSPRTGGVGNQPQHF
>15|TRBV23-1|TRBJ2-5|.|once
TGCGCCAGCAGTCAATCGCGGGGAAACCAAGAGACCCAGTACTTC
CASSQSRGNQETQYF
>16|TRBV7-9|TRBJ1-4|TRBD1|.
TGTGCCAGCAGCTCCGAACGGGACAGTCTAAATGAAAAACTGTTTTTT
CASSSERDSLNEKLFF
>18|TRBV6-1|TRBJ1-1|TRBD1|few
TGTGCCAGCAGTGACTTTAAAGGATGGGACAGGCGAAACACTGAAGCTTTCTTT
CASSDFKGWDRRNTEAFF
>15|TRBV5-1|TRBJ1-1|.|.
TGCGCCAGCAGCTGGGCCCAGGGAATAAACACTGAAGCTTTCTTT
CASSWAQGINTEAFF
>12|TRBV29-1|TRBJ1-1|.|.
TGCAGCGCCATGACAGCGAACACTGAAGCTTTCTTT
CSAMTANTEAFF
>14|TRBV7-6|TRBJ2-7|TRBD1|.
TGTGCCAGCAGCCCCCGACAGGGAACCTACGAGCAGTACTTC
CASSPRQGTYEQYF
>15|TRBV5-6|TRBJ1-6|.|.
TGTGCCAGCAGCCCCCCCGGGGGGAGGAATTCACCCCTCCACTTT
CASSPPGGRNSPLHF
>14|TRBV5-5|TRBJ1-2|.|.
TGTGCCAGCAGCTACCAACCAGGAAGCTATGGCTACACCTTC
CASSYQPGSYGYTF
>13|TRBV29-1|TRBJ1-2|TRBD1|few
TGCAGCGTTGACAGGGGGCTAGACTATGGCTACACCTTC
CSVDRGLDYGYTF
>15|TRBV4-1|TRBJ1-4|TRBD1|.
TGCGCCAGCAGCCAAGGACAGGGGACTAATGAAAAACTGTTTTTT
CASSQGQGTNEKLFF
>15|TRBV4-3|TRBJ1-2|.|.
TGCGCCAGCAGCCAAGATGAGGAAGGAGGGTATGGCTACACCTTC
CASSQDEEGGYGYTF
>16|TRBV11-2|TRBJ2-3|TRBD2|.
TGTGCCAGCAGCCTTCGCGGGGGGATTGGGACAGATACGCAGTATTTT
CASSLRGGIGTDTQYF
>14|TRBV2|TRBJ1-4|TRBD1|once
TGTGCCAGCGGGTTGACAGGGGCTAATGAAAAACTGTTTTTT
CASGLTGANEKLFF
>12|TRBV6-5|TRBJ1-5|.|once
TGTGCCAGCAGGCGGCACAATCAGCCCCAGAATTTT
CASRRHNQPQNF
>12|TRBV28|TRBJ1-2|TRBD1|.
TGTGCCACCACCGGGACAGTCTATGGCTACACCTTC
CATTGTVYGYTF
>16|TRBV16|TRBJ2-4|TRBD2|once
TGTGCCAGCAGCTCGGGACTAGCGCTCCCCAAAAACATTCAGTACTTC
CASSSGLALPKNIQYF
>13|TRBV6-1|TRBJ2-3|TRBD2|.
TGTGCCAGCATCGGGGGGAGCGCAGATACGCAGTATTTT
CASIGGSADTQYF
>16|TRBV11-2|TRBJ1-1|TRBD1|few
TGTGCCAGCAGCACTCACAGGGGGCCGATGAACACTGAAGCTTTCTTT
CASSTHRGPMNTEAFF
>21|TRBV28|TRBJ2-1|.|.
TGTGCCAGCAGCCTTACGGTGGGTCTTACACGGGAGACGGGGAACTACAATGAGCAGTTCTTC
CASSLTVGLTRETGNYNEQFF
>16|TRBV28|TRBJ1-2|TRBD1|few
TGTGCCAGCAGTCTAATTAACCCGGGACAGGGGTATGGCTACACCTTC
CASSLINPGQGYGYTF
>13|TRBV11-1|TRBJ1-2|.|.
TGTGCCAGCAGCCCGCAGGGCAGCTATGGCTACACCTTC
CASSPQGSYGYTF
>16|TRBV19|TRBJ1-1|TRBD1|.
TGTGCCAGTAGTATCCCCGGACAGGGGCAGAACACTGAAGCTTTCTTT
CASSIPGQGQNTEAFF
>13|TRBV10-3|TRBJ1-2|.|.
TGTGCCATCAGTGGTGGGGGGGACTATGGCTACACCTTC
CAISGGGDYGYTF
>18|TRBV4-1|TRBJ2-7|.|.
TGCGCCAGCAGCCAAGTCTTGTCAACCGTGAAGTTGGGGCGCGAGCAGTACTTC
CASSQVLSTVKLGREQYF
>16|TRBV29-1|TRBJ2-1|TRBD1|.
TGCAGCGTTGAAACTCCCGGGACAGGGACCTACAATGAGCAGTTCTTC
CSVETPGTGTYNEQFF
>14|TRBV5-1|TRBJ2-7|.|.
TGCGCCAGCAGCCCTAGACAGAGTTCCTACGAGCAGTACTTC
CASSPRQSSYEQYF
>12|TRBV5-1|TRBJ1-2|.|few
TGCGCCAGCAGCTTGCGGGGGGATGGCTACACCTTC
CASSLRGDGYTF